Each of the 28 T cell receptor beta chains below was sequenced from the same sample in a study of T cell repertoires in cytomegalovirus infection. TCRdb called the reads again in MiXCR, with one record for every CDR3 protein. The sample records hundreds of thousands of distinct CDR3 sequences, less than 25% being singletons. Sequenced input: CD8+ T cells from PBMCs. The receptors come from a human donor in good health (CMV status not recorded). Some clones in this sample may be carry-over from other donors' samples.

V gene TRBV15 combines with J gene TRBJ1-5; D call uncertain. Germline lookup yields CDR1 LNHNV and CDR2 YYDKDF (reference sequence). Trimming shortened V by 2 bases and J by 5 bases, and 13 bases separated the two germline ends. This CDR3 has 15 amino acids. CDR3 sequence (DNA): TGTGCCACCAGCAGACGGGCGGGCGGGGATCAGCCCCAGCATTTT. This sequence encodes CATSRRAGGDQPQHF. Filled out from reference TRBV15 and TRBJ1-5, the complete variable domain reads DAMVIQNPRYQVTQFGKPVTLSCSQTLNHNVMYWYQQKSSQAPKLLFHYYDKDFNNEADTPDNFQSRRPNTSFCFLDIRSPGLGDTAMYLCATSRRAGGDQPQHFGDGTRLSIL.

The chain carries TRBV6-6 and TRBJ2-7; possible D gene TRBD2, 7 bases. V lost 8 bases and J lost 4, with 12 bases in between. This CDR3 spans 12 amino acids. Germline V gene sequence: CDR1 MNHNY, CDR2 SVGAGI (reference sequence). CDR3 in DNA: TGTGCCAGCCGGGGGGCAGATTACGAGCAGTACGTC. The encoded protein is CASRGADYEQYV.

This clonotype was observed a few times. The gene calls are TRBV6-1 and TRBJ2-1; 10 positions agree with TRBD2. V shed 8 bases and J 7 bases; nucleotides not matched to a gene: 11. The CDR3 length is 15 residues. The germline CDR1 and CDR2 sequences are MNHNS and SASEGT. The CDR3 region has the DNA TGTGCCAGCTGGACAGCGGGGGGGCAGTGGAATGAGCAGTTCTTC. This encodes CASWTAGGQWNEQFF.

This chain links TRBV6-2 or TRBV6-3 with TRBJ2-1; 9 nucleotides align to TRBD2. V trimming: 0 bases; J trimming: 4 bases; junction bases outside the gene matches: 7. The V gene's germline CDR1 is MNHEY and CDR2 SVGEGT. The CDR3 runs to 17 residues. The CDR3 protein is CASSYSIALAGYNEQFF. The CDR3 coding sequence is TGTGCCAGCAGTTACTCAATCGCCCTAGCGGGGTACAATGAGCAGTTCTTC.

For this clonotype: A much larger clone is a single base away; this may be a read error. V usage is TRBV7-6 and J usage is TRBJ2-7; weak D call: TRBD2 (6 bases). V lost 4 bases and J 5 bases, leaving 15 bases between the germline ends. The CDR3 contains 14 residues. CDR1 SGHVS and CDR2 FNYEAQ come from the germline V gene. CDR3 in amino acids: CASSSWTNKNEQYF. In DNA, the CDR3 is TGTGCCAGCAGCTCCTGGACTAACAAGAACGAGCAGTACTTC.

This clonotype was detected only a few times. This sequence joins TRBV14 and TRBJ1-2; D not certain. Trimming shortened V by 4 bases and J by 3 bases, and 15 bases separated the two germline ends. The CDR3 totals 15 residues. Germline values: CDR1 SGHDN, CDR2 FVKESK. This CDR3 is CASSPWPPTDYGYTF. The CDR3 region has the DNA TGTGCCAGCAGCCCCTGGCCCCCCACAGACTATGGCTACACCTTC.

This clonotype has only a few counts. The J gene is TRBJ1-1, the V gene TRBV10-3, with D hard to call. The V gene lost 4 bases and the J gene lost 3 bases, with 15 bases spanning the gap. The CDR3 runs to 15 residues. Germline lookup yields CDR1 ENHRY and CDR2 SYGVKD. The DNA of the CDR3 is TGTGCCATCAGTGTTCGTCAGTGGGATTACACTGAAGCTTTCTTT. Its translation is CAISVRQWDYTEAFF.

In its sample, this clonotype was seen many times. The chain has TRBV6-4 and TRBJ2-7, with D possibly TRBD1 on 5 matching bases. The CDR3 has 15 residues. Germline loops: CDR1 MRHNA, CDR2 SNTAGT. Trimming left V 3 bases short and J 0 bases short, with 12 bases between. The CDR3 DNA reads TGTGCCAGCAGTGAGGCGTTTGACAGCTCCTACGAGCAGTACTTC. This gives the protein CASSEAFDSSYEQYF.

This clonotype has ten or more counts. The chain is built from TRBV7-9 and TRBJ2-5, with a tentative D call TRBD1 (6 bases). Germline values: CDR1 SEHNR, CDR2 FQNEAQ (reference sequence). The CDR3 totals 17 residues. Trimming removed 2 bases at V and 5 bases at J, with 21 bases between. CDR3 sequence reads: CASSLTSPPAGEETQYF. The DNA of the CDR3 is TGTGCCAGCAGCTTAACGTCCCCACCTGCAGGGGAGGAGACCCAGTACTTC.

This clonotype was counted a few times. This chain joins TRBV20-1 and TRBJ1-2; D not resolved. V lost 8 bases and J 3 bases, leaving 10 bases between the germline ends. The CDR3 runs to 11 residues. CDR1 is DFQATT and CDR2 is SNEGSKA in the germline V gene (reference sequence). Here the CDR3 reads CSHRADYGYTF. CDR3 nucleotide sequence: TGCAGTCACCGGGCAGACTATGGCTACACCTTC.

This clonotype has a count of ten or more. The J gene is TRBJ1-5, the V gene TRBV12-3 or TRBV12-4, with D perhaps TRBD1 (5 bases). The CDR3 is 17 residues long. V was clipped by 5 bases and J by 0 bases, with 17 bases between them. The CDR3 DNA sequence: TGTGCCAGCAGTACCGGGACTCGCCCTTATAGCAATCAGCCCCAGCATTTT. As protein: CASSTGTRPYSNQPQHF.

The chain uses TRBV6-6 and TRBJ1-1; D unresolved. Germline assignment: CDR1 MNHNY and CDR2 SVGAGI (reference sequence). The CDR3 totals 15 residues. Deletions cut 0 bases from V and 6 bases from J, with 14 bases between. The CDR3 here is CASSYSLLDGAEAFF. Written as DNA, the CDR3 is TGTGCCAGCAGTTACTCCCTCCTGGACGGAGCTGAAGCTTTCTTT.

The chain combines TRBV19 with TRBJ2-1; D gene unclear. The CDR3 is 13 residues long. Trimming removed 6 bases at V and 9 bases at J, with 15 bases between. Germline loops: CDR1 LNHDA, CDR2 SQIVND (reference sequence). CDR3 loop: CASSRLVDREQFF. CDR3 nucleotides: TGTGCCAGTAGCCGCCTAGTAGACCGTGAGCAGTTCTTC.

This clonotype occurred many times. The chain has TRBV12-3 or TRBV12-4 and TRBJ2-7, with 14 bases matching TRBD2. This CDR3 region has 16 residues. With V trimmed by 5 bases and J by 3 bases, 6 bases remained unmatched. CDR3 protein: CASSPPGLAGDYEQYF. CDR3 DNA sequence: TGTGCCAGCAGTCCCCCGGGACTAGCGGGGGACTACGAGCAGTACTTC.

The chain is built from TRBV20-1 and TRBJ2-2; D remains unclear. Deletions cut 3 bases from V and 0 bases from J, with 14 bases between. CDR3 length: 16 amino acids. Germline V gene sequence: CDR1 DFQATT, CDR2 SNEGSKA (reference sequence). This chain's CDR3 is CSARDPQSANTGELFF. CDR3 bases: TGCAGTGCTAGGGATCCACAGTCGGCGAACACCGGGGAGCTGTTTTTT.

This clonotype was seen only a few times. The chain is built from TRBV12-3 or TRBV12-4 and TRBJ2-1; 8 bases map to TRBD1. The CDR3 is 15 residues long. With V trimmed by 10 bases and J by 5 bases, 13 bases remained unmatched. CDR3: CATLPQGALHNEQFF. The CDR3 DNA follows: TGTGCCACCTTACCGCAGGGGGCCCTACACAATGAGCAGTTCTTC.

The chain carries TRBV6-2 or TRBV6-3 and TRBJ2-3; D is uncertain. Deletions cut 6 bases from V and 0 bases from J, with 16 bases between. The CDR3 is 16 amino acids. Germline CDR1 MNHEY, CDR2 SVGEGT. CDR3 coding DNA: TGTGCCAGCAGCACCCCTTGGATTCCTAGCACAGATACGCAGTATTTT. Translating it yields CASSTPWIPSTDTQYF.

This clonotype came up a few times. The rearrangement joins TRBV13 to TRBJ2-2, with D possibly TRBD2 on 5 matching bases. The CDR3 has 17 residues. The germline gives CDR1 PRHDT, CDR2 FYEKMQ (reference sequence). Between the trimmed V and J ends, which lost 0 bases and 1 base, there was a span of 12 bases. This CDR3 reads CASSLGSGIRNTGELFF. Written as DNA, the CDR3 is TGTGCCAGCAGCTTAGGTTCGGGGATCCGGAACACCGGGGAGCTGTTTTTT. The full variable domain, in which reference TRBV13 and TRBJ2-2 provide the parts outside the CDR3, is AAGVIQSPRHLIKEKRETATLKCYPIPRHDTVYWYQQGPGQDPQFLISFYEKMQSDKGSIPDRFSAQQFSDYHSELNMSSLELGDSALYFCASSLGSGIRNTGELFFGEGSRLTVL.

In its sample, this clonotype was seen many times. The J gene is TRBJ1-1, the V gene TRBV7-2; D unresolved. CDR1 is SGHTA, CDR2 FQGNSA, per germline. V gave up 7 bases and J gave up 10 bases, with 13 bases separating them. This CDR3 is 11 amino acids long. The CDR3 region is CASISGRAAFF. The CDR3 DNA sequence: TGTGCCAGCATTTCGGGAAGGGCAGCTTTCTTT.

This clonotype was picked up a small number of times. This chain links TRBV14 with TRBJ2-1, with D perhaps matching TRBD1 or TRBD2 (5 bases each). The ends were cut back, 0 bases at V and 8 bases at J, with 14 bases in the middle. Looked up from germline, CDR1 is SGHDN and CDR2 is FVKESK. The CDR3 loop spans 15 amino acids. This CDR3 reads CASSQEWDPRDEQFF. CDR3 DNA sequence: TGTGCCAGCAGCCAAGAGTGGGACCCTAGGGATGAGCAGTTCTTC.

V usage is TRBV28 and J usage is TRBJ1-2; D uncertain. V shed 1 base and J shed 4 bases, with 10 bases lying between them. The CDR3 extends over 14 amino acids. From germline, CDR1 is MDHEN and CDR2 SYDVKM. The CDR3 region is CASSLYWGSYGYTF. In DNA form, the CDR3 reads TGTGCCAGCAGTTTATATTGGGGTAGCTATGGCTACACCTTC.

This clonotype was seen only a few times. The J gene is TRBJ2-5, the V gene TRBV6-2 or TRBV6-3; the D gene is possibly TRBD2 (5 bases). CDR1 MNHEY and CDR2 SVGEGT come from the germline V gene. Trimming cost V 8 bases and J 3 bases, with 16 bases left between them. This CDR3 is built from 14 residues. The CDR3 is CASGLGEGKETQYF. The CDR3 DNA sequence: TGTGCCAGCGGCCTAGGAGAGGGCAAAGAGACCCAGTACTTC.

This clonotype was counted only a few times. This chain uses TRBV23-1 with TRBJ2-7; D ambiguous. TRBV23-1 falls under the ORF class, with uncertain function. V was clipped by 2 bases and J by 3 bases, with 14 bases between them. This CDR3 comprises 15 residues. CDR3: CASSQKNIGCYEQYV. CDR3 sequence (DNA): TGCGCCAGCAGTCAAAAGAATATAGGGTGCTACGAGCAGTACGTC.

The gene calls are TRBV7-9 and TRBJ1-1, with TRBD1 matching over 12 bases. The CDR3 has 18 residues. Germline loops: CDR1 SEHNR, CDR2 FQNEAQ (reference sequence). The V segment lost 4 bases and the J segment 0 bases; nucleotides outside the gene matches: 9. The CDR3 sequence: CASSYPGTGGWMNTEAFF. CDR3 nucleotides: TGTGCCAGCAGCTATCCCGGGACAGGGGGCTGGATGAACACTGAAGCTTTCTTT.

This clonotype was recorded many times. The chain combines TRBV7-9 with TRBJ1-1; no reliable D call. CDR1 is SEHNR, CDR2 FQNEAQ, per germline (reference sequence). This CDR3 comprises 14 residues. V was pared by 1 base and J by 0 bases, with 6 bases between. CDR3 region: CASSLGVMNTEAFF. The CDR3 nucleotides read TGTGCCAGCAGCTTAGGGGTAATGAACACTGAAGCTTTCTTT.

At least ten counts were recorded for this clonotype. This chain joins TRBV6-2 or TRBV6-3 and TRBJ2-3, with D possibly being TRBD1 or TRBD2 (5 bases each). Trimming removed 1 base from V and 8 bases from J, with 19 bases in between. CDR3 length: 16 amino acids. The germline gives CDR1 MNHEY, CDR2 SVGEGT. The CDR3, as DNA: TGTGCCAGCAGTTACTACCGGGACGGCCTAGATGTTACGCAGTATTTT. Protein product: CASSYYRDGLDVTQYF.

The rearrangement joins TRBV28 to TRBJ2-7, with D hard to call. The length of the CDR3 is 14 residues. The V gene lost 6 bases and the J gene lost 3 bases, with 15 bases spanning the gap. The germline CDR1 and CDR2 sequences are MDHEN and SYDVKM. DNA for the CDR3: TGTGCCAGCAGACCGGCCCGGGCAGGCTACGAGCAGTACGTC. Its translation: CASRPARAGYEQYV.

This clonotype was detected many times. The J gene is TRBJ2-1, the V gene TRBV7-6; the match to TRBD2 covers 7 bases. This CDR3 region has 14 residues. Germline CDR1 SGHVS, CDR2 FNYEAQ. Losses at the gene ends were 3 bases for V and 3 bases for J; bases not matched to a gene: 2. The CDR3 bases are TGTGCCAGCAGCTTTGCGGGAGACTACAATGAGCAGTTCTTC. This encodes CASSFAGDYNEQFF.